The TCR beta chain under discussion was sequenced for a study of cytotoxic CD8 clonotypes in ibrutinib-treated CLL. Across the whole study: Patients attained 24 partial and 2 complete responses; at median 68 months, around 14 remained remitted while around 12 progressed.

About this clone itself: What it binds is not known.

Sequencing used immunoSEQ multiplex PCR; TCRdb keeps in-frame clones, though not all of them. There are 330,000 or so clones in the sample; approximately 67% occur only once, and 6% to 6.5% lies in the top ten. Study-wide results and caveats: An increase in clonality occurred at ibrutinib response, followed by a return toward baseline at progression.

Germline values: CDR1 SQVTM, CDR2 ANQGSEA. The CDR3 consists of 12 residues. V was cut by 7 bases and J by 1 base, with 7 bases left in between. This TCR was recovered from a human donor with chronic lymphocytic leukemia. V is TRBV29-1 and J is TRBJ2-2, with D possibly being TRBD2 (5 bases). The source material was PBMCs, sampled after 36 months of ibrutinib treatment. The CDR3 coding sequence is TGCAGCGCTGAGGGGAACACCGGGGAGCTGTTTTTT. It codes for CSAEGNTGELFF.